The next 32 T cell receptor beta chains were all read from a single sample in a study of patients and donors after allogeneic stem cell transplantation. TCRdb redid the calling of the RT-PCR reads with MiXCR, one entry per CDR3 protein. The top ten hold 7% to 7.5% of the sample, which has over 350,000 distinct CDR3 sequences, under 20% seen once. The sample consisted of blood, either unsorted or a sorted T cell fraction (not recorded which). Source of these receptors: a human donor who was either an allogeneic HSCT recipient or a stem cell or donor lymphocyte infusion donor (not recorded which). It is not recorded whose cells these are; they may come from a transplant donor.

The rearrangement links TRBV6-1 to TRBJ1-2; possible D gene TRBD1, 6 bases. The CDR3 is 16 amino acids. Germline CDR1 and CDR2: MNHNS and SASEGT. V lost 0 bases, J lost 8 bases, and 19 bases lay in between. CDR3 protein: CASSEAGRGTLYGYTF. DNA for the CDR3: TGTGCCAGCAGTGAAGCGGGGAGGGGGACCTTGTACGGCTACACCTTC.

This clonotype was detected a few times. V and J are TRBV5-6 and TRBJ2-1; TRBD1 might be the D (7 bases). From germline, CDR1 is SGHDT and CDR2 YYEEEE. CDR3 length: 13 residues. The V end was cut by 9 bases, the J end by 5 bases, with 15 bases between. DNA of the CDR3: TGTGCCACCTCAGGGGGGAAGAACAATGAGCAGTTCTTC. Its protein is CATSGGKNNEQFF.

This clonotype has a handful of counts. The rearrangement links TRBV20-1 to TRBJ2-7; D remains ambiguous. The CDR3 is made up of 12 amino acids. V was cut by 1 base and J by 3 bases, with 7 bases left in between. The germline V gene has CDR1 DFQATT and CDR2 SNEGSKA (reference sequence). The chain's CDR3 is CSARGPYYEQYF. The CDR3 DNA follows: TGCAGTGCTAGAGGTCCCTACTACGAGCAGTACTTC.

This clonotype was found a few times. The chain is built from TRBV5-1 and TRBJ2-7; maybe TRBD1 (6 bases). V lost 1 base and J 0 bases, leaving 14 bases between the germline ends. CDR1 and CDR2 (germline): SGHRS, YFSETQ. This CDR3 region has 16 residues. This chain's CDR3 is CASSLPIRGPSYEQYF. The CDR3 DNA sequence: TGCGCCAGCAGCTTGCCGATCAGGGGACCCTCCTACGAGCAGTACTTC.

This clonotype was detected many times. The chain combines TRBV5-1 with TRBJ2-1, with 13 bases matching TRBD2. J lost 5 bases, V lost 2 bases, and 1 base had no gene match. The CDR3 totals 15 residues. In germline, CDR1 is SGHRS, CDR2 YFSETQ. CDR3 DNA sequence: TGCGCCAGCAGCTTACTAGCGGGAGGGGACAATGAGCAGTTCTTC. Protein: CASSLLAGGDNEQFF.

In this sample, this clonotype turned up a few times. The J gene is TRBJ2-4, the V gene TRBV20-1, with D perhaps assigned TRBD1 or TRBD2 (5 bases each). V was pared by 3 bases and J by 0 bases, with 18 bases between. Germline CDR1 is DFQATT and CDR2 is SNEGSKA (reference sequence). There are 17 residues in the CDR3. As DNA, the CDR3 is TGCAGTGCTAGGGGGAGACAGAGGGAACTAGCCAAAAACATTCAGTACTTC. It translates to CSARGRQRELAKNIQYF.

In its sample, this clonotype was seen a few times. This chain uses TRBV12-3 or TRBV12-4 with TRBJ1-5; D remains ambiguous. V was clipped by 3 bases and J by 7 bases, with 7 bases between them. The CDR3 consists of 12 residues. The CDR3 sequence is CASSFPAQPQHF. In DNA, the CDR3 is TGTGCCAGCAGTTTTCCAGCCCAGCCCCAGCATTTT.

This clonotype was seen repeatedly, ten times or more. The rearrangement uses TRBV12-3 or TRBV12-4 and TRBJ1-5; TRBD1 matches at 8 bases. This CDR3 region has 14 residues. V lost 4 bases, J lost 2 bases, and 1 base stayed unmatched. This CDR3 is CASSWGQGNQPQHF. The CDR3 DNA follows: TGTGCCAGCAGTTGGGGACAGGGCAATCAGCCCCAGCATTTT.

Concerning this clonotype itself: A much larger clone lies a single base off, so this may be a read error. The rearrangement uses TRBV27 and TRBJ2-1, with D possibly TRBD2 on 6 matching bases. Germline loops: CDR1 MNHEY, CDR2 SMNVEV (reference sequence). V lost 1 base to trimming and J lost 4 bases, with 11 bases between them. The CDR3 is 15 residues long. CDR3 amino acids: CASSLLRDTYNEQFF. CDR3 nucleotides: TGTGCCAGCAGTTTATTGCGGGATACTTACAATGAGCAGTTCTTC.

This clonotype was picked up a small number of times. The V call is TRBV7-9, the J call TRBJ2-7; D gene unclear. V was clipped by 5 bases and J by 2 bases, with 13 bases between them. Germline CDR1 SEHNR, CDR2 FQNEAQ (reference sequence). The CDR3 totals 14 residues. The CDR3 loop is CASSGPWQAYEQYF. CDR3 DNA sequence: TGTGCCAGCAGCGGGCCGTGGCAGGCCTACGAGCAGTACTTC.

This chain uses TRBV10-3 with TRBJ2-3, with a weak D call TRBD2 (6 bases). Germline CDR1 is ENHRY and CDR2 is SYGVKD. The CDR3 contains 14 residues. The V end was cut by 5 bases, the J end by 2 bases, with 11 bases between. The CDR3 spells CAISTGTFTDTQYF. CDR3 nucleotide sequence: TGTGCCATCAGTACCGGGACTTTCACAGATACGCAGTATTTT.

V gene TRBV12-3 or TRBV12-4 combines with J gene TRBJ2-5, with D perhaps assigned TRBD1 or TRBD2 (5 bases each). CDR3 length equals 14 residues. Trimming took 5 bases from V and 7 from J, leaving 17 bases between them. The CDR3 DNA reads TGTGCCAGCAGTCCGGGACCAGTGGCAGGGACCCAGTACTTC. Translating gives CASSPGPVAGTQYF.

The J gene is TRBJ1-5, the V gene TRBV20-1; no clear D gene. With 6 bases removed from V and 2 bases from J, the gap between germline ends came to 14 bases. The germline gives CDR1 DFQATT, CDR2 SNEGSKA (reference sequence). The CDR3 runs 14 residues. The CDR3 sequence: CSAPSLNGNQPQHF. The CDR3 DNA reads as TGCAGTGCCCCTAGTCTGAATGGCAATCAGCCCCAGCATTTT.

In the case of this clonotype: The germline gene is not matched at one end of the junction; a read error may be the cause. The chain links TRBV5-4 to TRBJ2-2; D remains unclear. From germline, CDR1 is SGHNT and CDR2 YYREEE (reference sequence). The CDR3 is 15 residues long. CDR3 nucleotides: TGTGCCAGCAGGTTGGGGATAACGGGTTCCGGGGAGCTGTTTTTT. Encoded protein: CASRLGITGSGELFF.

This clonotype was counted between two and nine times. The chain recombines TRBV30 with TRBJ2-1; the match to TRBD2 covers 10 bases. The CDR3 runs 15 residues. V was clipped by 5 bases and J by 3 bases; unmatched bases: 7. In germline, CDR1 is GTSNPN, CDR2 SVGIG (reference sequence). The CDR3 here is CAWGPRLAGYNEQFF. The CDR3 DNA reads as TGTGCCTGGGGCCCTCGACTAGCGGGCTACAATGAGCAGTTCTTC.

The V and J genes are TRBV28 and TRBJ1-1; D is uncertain. V was trimmed by 5 bases and J by 0 bases, leaving 13 bases between them. CDR3 length: 15 amino acids. Looked up from germline, CDR1 is MDHEN and CDR2 is SYDVKM. The CDR3 reads CASSPGEFMNTEAFF. CDR3 sequence (DNA): TGTGCCAGCAGTCCTGGGGAGTTCATGAACACTGAAGCTTTCTTT.

This clonotype was recorded a few times. The chain carries TRBV24-1 and TRBJ2-5; the D gene is possibly TRBD2 (5 bases). Germline V gives CDR1 KGHDR, CDR2 SFDVKD. Trimming removed 9 bases at V and 4 bases at J, with 14 bases between. This CDR3 has 13 amino acids. In DNA, the CDR3 is TGTGCCACCTACTGTGGACGGGGAGAGACCCAGTACTTC. It codes for CATYCGRGETQYF.

The chain uses TRBV10-3 and TRBJ1-5, with TRBD1 as a possible D gene (5 bases). The CDR3 is made up of 15 amino acids. Germline V gene lookup returns CDR1 ENHRY and CDR2 SYGVKD. Trimming left V 6 bases short and J 2 bases short, with 14 bases between. The CDR3 spells CAISLGQGGNQPQHF. In DNA form, the CDR3 reads TGTGCCATCAGCCTTGGCCAGGGCGGCAATCAGCCCCAGCATTTT.

This sequence joins TRBV7-2 and TRBJ2-3, with 10 nucleotides matching TRBD2. J gave up 1 base and V 1 base, and 2 bases lay outside the gene matches. CDR3 length equals 16 residues. Germline lookup yields CDR1 SGHTA and CDR2 FQGNSA. The CDR3 here is CASSLGGTSGTDTQYF. In DNA, the CDR3 is TGTGCCAGCAGCTTAGGTGGGACTAGCGGCACAGATACGCAGTATTTT.

The chain uses TRBV7-2 and TRBJ2-3, with no clear D. V was trimmed by 4 bases and J by 0 bases, leaving 5 bases between them. This CDR3 has 13 residues. CDR1 and CDR2 from the germline V gene are SGHTA and FQGNSA. The DNA of the CDR3 is TGTGCCAGCAGCTCCGTGAGCACAGATACGCAGTATTTT. This gives the protein CASSSVSTDTQYF.

This chain links TRBV29-1 with TRBJ1-4; D gene unclear. V lost 7 bases, J lost 13 bases, and 13 bases lay in between. CDR1 and CDR2 (germline): SQVTM, ANQGSEA. This CDR3 has 10 amino acids. CDR3 nucleotide sequence: TGCAGCGCCCTCGGACTAGGACTGTTTTTT. Translation gives CSALGLGLFF. The whole variable domain, filled in from reference TRBV29-1 and TRBJ1-4, reads SAVISQKPSRDICQRGTSLTIQCQVDSQVTMMFWYRQQPGQSLTLIATANQGSEATYESGFVIDKFPISRPNLTFSTLTVSNMSPEDSSIYLCSALGLGLFFGSGTQLSVL.

Only a few counts were recorded for this clonotype. The chain carries TRBV5-1 and TRBJ1-1, with 8 bases identical to TRBD1. Per the germline V gene, CDR1 is SGHRS and CDR2 is YFSETQ. The CDR3 has 12 residues. V shed 5 bases, J shed 8 bases, and the junction held 5 bases outside the gene matches. Here the CDR3 reads CASRTGTGEAFF. The CDR3 DNA reads as TGCGCCAGCAGAACTGGGACAGGCGAAGCTTTCTTT.

This clonotype has a count of ten or more. The V call is TRBV24-1, the J call TRBJ2-2; 11 positions agree with TRBD2. The CDR3 is 15 amino acids. Germline V gene data show CDR1 as KGHDR and CDR2 as SFDVKD. After removal of 5 bases from V and 6 bases from J, the junction contained 4 bases not matched to a gene. Here the CDR3 DNA reads TGTGCCACCAGTGCACCGGGACTAGCGGCCGGGGAGCTGTTTTTT. It codes for CATSAPGLAAGELFF.

The chain carries TRBV30 and TRBJ2-3; TRBD2 matches at 11 bases. Germline V lookup: CDR1 GTSNPN, CDR2 SVGIG (reference sequence). The V gene end was trimmed by 3 bases and the J gene end by 2 bases; junction bases not matched to a gene: 4. This CDR3 has 15 amino acids. The CDR3 reads CAWSLTSGATDTQYF. The CDR3 nucleotides are TGTGCCTGGAGCCTGACTAGCGGGGCCACAGATACGCAGTATTTT. The complete variable domain, with remaining parts taken from reference TRBV30 and TRBJ2-3, reads SQTIHQWPATLVQPVGSPLSLECTVEGTSNPNLYWYRQAAGRGLQLLFYSVGIGQISSEVPQNLSASRPQDRQFILSSKKLLLSDSGFYLCAWSLTSGATDTQYFGPGTRLTVL.

This clonotype occurred a few times. The chain links TRBV24-1 to TRBJ1-1, with 7 bases that match TRBD1. Germline values: CDR1 KGHDR, CDR2 SFDVKD. The CDR3 spans 15 residues. The V segment lost 12 bases and the J segment 5 bases; nucleotides outside the gene matches: 17. The CDR3 DNA reads as TGTGCCTCCCAGTACACAGGGGATGAGAGAACTGAAGCTTTCTTT. Translated: CASQYTGDERTEAFF.

This clonotype was seen only a few times. The CDR3 reads CASSGGVSSYNEQFF. CDR3 coding DNA: TGTGCCAGCAGTGGGGGAGTAAGCTCCTACAATGAGCAGTTCTTC. The V gene is TRBV2, the J gene TRBJ2-1, with TRBD2 as a possible D gene (5 bases). The V gene lost 4 bases and the J gene lost 0 bases, with 10 bases spanning the gap. Germline assignment: CDR1 SNHLY and CDR2 FYNNEI. CDR3 length: 15 amino acids.

This clonotype was seen a handful of times. The chain has TRBV19 and TRBJ1-5; D not certain. The germline gives CDR1 LNHDA, CDR2 SQIVND (reference sequence). The CDR3 extends over 15 amino acids. Trimming cost V 3 bases and J 2 bases, with 11 bases left between them. The chain's CDR3 is CASSIGDTGNQPQHF. The DNA for the CDR3 is TGTGCCAGTAGTATTGGAGACACAGGCAATCAGCCCCAGCATTTT.

The chain couples TRBV5-1 to TRBJ2-3; possibly TRBD1 for D (5 bases). The germline CDR1 and CDR2 sequences are SGHRS and YFSETQ. The CDR3 consists of 15 residues. V gave up 3 bases and J gave up 0 bases, with 11 bases separating them. This CDR3 is CASSSDSTSTDTQYF. DNA of the CDR3: TGCGCCAGCAGCTCCGACAGCACTAGCACAGATACGCAGTATTTT.

This clonotype was seen only a few times. The chain uses TRBV6-1 and TRBJ1-1; 12 nucleotides match TRBD1. CDR1 and CDR2 from the germline V gene are MNHNS and SASEGT. V was pared by 7 bases and J by 8 bases, with 11 bases of the junction left unmatched. The CDR3 sequence is 15 residues long. In DNA form, the CDR3 reads TGTGCCAGCACGGCCGGGACAGGGGGCGAGTCCGAAGCTTTCTTT. Translating it yields CASTAGTGGESEAFF.

This clonotype came up a few times. J is TRBJ2-7 and V is TRBV15; D is possibly TRBD2 (5 bases). This CDR3 comprises 16 residues. Trimming removed 6 bases at V and 2 bases at J, with 20 bases between. Germline V gives CDR1 LNHNV, CDR2 YYDKDF (reference sequence). This CDR3 reads CATRGSVGEGPYEQYF. The CDR3 bases are TGTGCCACCAGGGGGTCTGTAGGCGAGGGCCCCTACGAGCAGTACTTC.

The V and J genes are TRBV10-3 and TRBJ1-3, with no clear D. V was clipped by 7 bases and J by 7 bases, with 14 bases between them. This CDR3 has 13 amino acids. Per germline, CDR1 ENHRY and CDR2 SYGVKD. The CDR3 is CAITRGLGNTIYF. Here the CDR3 DNA reads TGTGCCATCACCCGAGGACTCGGGAACACCATATATTTT.

V usage is TRBV7-8 and J usage is TRBJ2-3; 7 bases line up with TRBD2. J lost 1 base, V lost 3 bases, and 4 bases had no gene match. Germline V gene sequence: CDR1 SGHVS, CDR2 FQNEAQ. The CDR3 is made up of 15 amino acids. The DNA of the CDR3 is TGTGCCAGCAGCTTTCGGGCGGGGGGCACAGATACGCAGTATTTT. Translating it yields CASSFRAGGTDTQYF.